The source of this TCR beta chain is a study of blood T cell repertoires in COVID-19. Turning to the study itself: The origin of the acute and convalescent COVID-19 samples was the United States, Italy and Spain. PBMCs, B-cell-depleted T cells, or T cells provided the cDNA or gDNA that made up the material.

Study processing details: Researchers report that nucleated cell counts were estimated from reference gene primer amplification. Profiled with immunoSEQ multiplex PCR; TCRdb holds only in-frame clones, not every one. Clone size and the V and J calls come from that table; the DNA yielded D and trimming. In the table there are 100,000 or so clones, roughly 84% of which are singletons. The V gene lost 3 bases and the J gene lost 3 bases, with 6 bases spanning the gap. The CDR3 totals 12 residues. CDR1 and CDR2 from the germline V gene are SGHDN and FVKESK. The TCR was taken from a man aged 65 to 79 with active or convalescent COVID-19. The J gene is TRBJ2-7, the V gene TRBV14, with D uncertain. Input material: peripheral blood. The CDR3 is CASSHGLYEQYF. The CDR3 DNA reads TGTGCCAGCAGCCATGGGCTCTACGAGCAGTACTTC.